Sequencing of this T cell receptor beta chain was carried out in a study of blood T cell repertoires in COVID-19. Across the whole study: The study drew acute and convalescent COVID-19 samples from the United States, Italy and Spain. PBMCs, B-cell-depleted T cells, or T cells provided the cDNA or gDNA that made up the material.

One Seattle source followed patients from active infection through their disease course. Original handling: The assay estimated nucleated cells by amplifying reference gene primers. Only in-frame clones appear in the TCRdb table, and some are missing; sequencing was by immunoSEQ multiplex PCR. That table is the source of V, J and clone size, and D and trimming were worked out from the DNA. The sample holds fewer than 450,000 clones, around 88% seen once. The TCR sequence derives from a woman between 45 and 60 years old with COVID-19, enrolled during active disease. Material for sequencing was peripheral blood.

The CDR3 reads CASVMGQSNTEAFF. CDR3 DNA sequence: TGTGCCAGCGTAATGGGACAGTCGAACACTGAAGCTTTCTTT. The chain links TRBV18 to TRBJ1-1, with 7 bases aligning to TRBD1. Germline CDR1 is KGHSH and CDR2 is LQKENI. The CDR3 totals 14 residues. After removal of 8 bases from V and 1 base from J, the junction contained 7 bases not matched to a gene.